The clone carrying this T cell receptor beta chain appeared a few times. V was cut by 5 bases and J by 6 bases, with 8 bases left in between. CDR3 length: 12 residues. The germline V gene has CDR1 SNHLY and CDR2 FYNNEI. This specimen comes from a study of beta chain features in type 1 diabetes. The sequenced template was cDNA made from the entire isolated RNA. TCRdb's copy holds only in-frame clones and misses some; the assay was immunoSEQ multiplex PCR. The sample has 310,000 or so clones, roughly 8% seen once. Sequencing used central memory CD4+ T cells from blood. The genes are TRBV2 and TRBJ2-1; D not resolved. This receptor was identified in a woman under 30 in good health. CDR3 coding DNA: TGTGCCAGCAGTCCAGACTCCAATGAGCAGTTCTTC. Encoded protein: CASSPDSNEQFF.